This T cell receptor beta chain was captured by sequencing in a study of blood T cell repertoires in COVID-19. Germline V gene data show CDR1 as MDHEN and CDR2 as SYDVKM. The V segment lost 5 bases and the J segment 7 bases; nucleotides outside the gene matches: 5. CDR3 size: 13 residues. This table comes from immunoSEQ multiplex PCR, and its TCRdb copy is limited to in-frame clones, with some not included. The sample includes about 380,000 clones, 88% of them seen just once. This chain links TRBV28 with TRBJ1-5, with 7 bases matching TRBD1. The sequencing sample was made of PBMCs or T cells enriched from blood (not recorded which). This receptor was taken from a woman aged 18-29 years who had recovered from COVID-19. DNA of the CDR3: TGTGCCAGCAGTACGGGACAGTGGCAGCCCCAGCATTTT. It codes for CASSTGQWQPQHF.